Listed here are 21 T cell receptor beta chains from one sample, sequenced in a study of T-cell reconstitution after alpha-beta-depleted transplantation in children (dated by TCRdb to between 2015 and 2016). Receptor amplification or capture employed PCR. The instrument was an Illumina HiSeq 2500. Molecular barcoding was employed in the preparation of TCR libraries, with unique molecular identifiers being used to normalize TCRbeta repertoire quantification. TCRdb passed the public sequencing reads through fastp at Q25 and MiXCR, retaining productive beta sequences. Identical CDR3 protein sequences are pooled into one entry, listed with their most common genes and DNA. For this sample there are more than 400,000 distinct CDR3 sequences; 43% appear just once. The ten largest clones capture 27% of the sample. Reading the label with the study, this specimen's treatment or condition is: allogeneic hematopoietic cell transplantation with graft depleted of TCRalphabeta T cells and CD19 B cells.

Material: PBMCs, obtained before TCRalphabeta/CD19-depleted stem cell transplant. These receptors were obtained from a girl aged 2 to 9 with aplastic anemia, due to receive a stem cell transplant.

This chain joins TRBV7-9 and TRBJ1-2; 8 bases match TRBD1. Germline lookup yields CDR1 SEHNR and CDR2 FQNEAQ (reference sequence). V shed 0 bases, J shed 8 bases, and the junction held 5 bases outside the gene matches. CDR3 length: 14 residues. CDR3: CASSLAQGALGYTF. Written as DNA, the CDR3 is TGTGCCAGCAGCTTAGCCCAGGGGGCCTTAGGCTACACCTTC.

The sample holds a few counts of this clonotype. The V call is TRBV6-5, the J call TRBJ1-5; possible D gene TRBD1, 6 bases. Trimming took off 7 bases at V and 5 bases at J, with 9 bases between the two ends. The CDR3 spans 12 residues. CDR1 is MNHEY, CDR2 SVGAGI, per germline. The CDR3 DNA follows: TGTGCCAGCACCTCAGGGGATCAGCCCCAGCATTTT. Protein: CASTSGDQPQHF.

This clonotype was counted ten times or more. V usage is TRBV20-1 and J usage is TRBJ1-1, with D maybe TRBD1 (6 bases). The CDR3 runs to 15 residues. Germline V gives CDR1 DFQATT, CDR2 SNEGSKA (reference sequence). The V end was cut by 6 bases, the J end by 1 base, with 18 bases between. The CDR3 DNA sequence: TGCAGTGCCCCCACGGCACAGGGTCGGAACACTGAAGCTTTCTTT. It codes for CSAPTAQGRNTEAFF.

This rearrangement joins TRBV2 to TRBJ2-2; possibly TRBD1 for D (5 bases). Germline V gives CDR1 SNHLY, CDR2 FYNNEI. CDR3 length equals 15 residues. Between the trimmed V and J ends, which lost 5 bases and 1 base, there was a span of 11 bases. CDR3 DNA: TGTGCCAGCAGTCCCCTGACAGTGAACACCGGGGAGCTGTTTTTT. Amino acid sequence: CASSPLTVNTGELFF. The whole variable domain, remainder taken from reference TRBV2 and TRBJ2-2, is EPEVTQTPSHQVTQMGQEVILRCVPISNHLYFYWYRQILGQKVEFLVSFYNNEISEKSEIFDDQFSVERPDGSNFTLKIRSTKLEDSAMYFCASSPLTVNTGELFFGEGSRLTVL.

The chain uses TRBV7-3 and TRBJ2-5; possibly TRBD1 for D (5 bases). The V end lost 0 bases, the J end lost 9 bases, and 17 bases lay between the germline ends. The CDR3 is 15 residues long. CDR1 and CDR2 from the germline V gene are SGHTA and FQGTGA. CDR3 nucleotides: TGTGCCAGCAGCTTAACCCCCGGGCAGGGATTTTCCCAGTACTTC. This gives the protein CASSLTPGQGFSQYF.

The chain couples TRBV30 to TRBJ2-1, with 10 bases that match TRBD2. Trimming took 6 bases from V and 4 from J; bases not matched to a gene: 6. Germline CDR1 reads GTSNPN; CDR2 reads SVGIG (reference sequence). This CDR3 comprises 14 residues. The CDR3 here is CACSSGSRYNEQFF. In nucleotides, the CDR3 is TGTGCCTGCTCTAGCGGGAGTCGGTACAATGAGCAGTTCTTC.

This clonotype was detected once. This chain links TRBV7-9 with TRBJ1-1; 9 bases are shared with TRBD1. The CDR3 runs 14 residues. Germline loops: CDR1 SEHNR, CDR2 FQNEAQ (reference sequence). V was clipped by 3 bases and J by 7 bases; unmatched bases: 6. Here the CDR3 reads CASSFTGQGYEAFF. Here the CDR3 DNA reads TGTGCCAGCAGCTTTACGGGACAGGGCTATGAAGCTTTCTTT.

This clonotype was picked up many times. V usage is TRBV7-8 and J usage is TRBJ2-7; possibly TRBD2 for D (6 bases). Germline CDR1 is SGHVS and CDR2 is FQNEAQ. This CDR3 has 15 residues. Trimming shortened V by 0 bases and J by 3 bases, and 12 bases separated the two germline ends. The CDR3 nucleotides are TGTGCCAGCAGCTTAGCGGATAGCGGAGGCTACGAGCAGTACTTC. Its translation is CASSLADSGGYEQYF.

The gene calls are TRBV2 and TRBJ1-5; TRBD1 matches 9 bases. CDR1 is SNHLY, CDR2 FYNNEI, per germline. Trimming took 7 bases from V and 7 from J; bases not matched to a gene: 8. This CDR3 is built from 14 residues. For the CDR3, the DNA is TGTGCCAGCAACCTACAGGGGGCAAGACAGCCCCAGCATTTT. Its translation: CASNLQGARQPQHF.

CDR3 loop: CASSLAPASGTDTQYF. DNA of the CDR3: TGTGCCAGCAGCTTAGCCCCGGCTAGCGGCACAGATACGCAGTATTTT. This chain uses TRBV7-2 with TRBJ2-3; D is perhaps TRBD2 (6 bases). The V gene lost 0 bases and the J gene lost 1 base, with 11 bases spanning the gap. This CDR3 comprises 16 residues. CDR1 and CDR2 from the germline V gene are SGHTA and FQGNSA.

The sample holds a few counts of this clonotype. The V gene is TRBV30, the J gene TRBJ2-3; D perhaps matches TRBD2 (6 bases). The V gene's germline CDR1 is GTSNPN and CDR2 SVGIG (reference sequence). The CDR3 loop spans 15 amino acids. V shed 1 base and J shed 2 bases, with 13 bases lying between them. As DNA, the CDR3 is TGTGCCTGGAGTGCTTGGGGAGGCTACACAGATACGCAGTATTTT. Amino acids: CAWSAWGGYTDTQYF.

The chain uses TRBV29-1 and TRBJ2-3, with 9 bases matching TRBD2. J lost 0 bases, V lost 6 bases, and 16 bases had no gene match. In germline, CDR1 is SQVTM, CDR2 ANQGSEA. The CDR3 totals 18 residues. The CDR3 is CSVLWVAGVTQSTDTQYF. The CDR3 DNA reads as TGCAGCGTCCTTTGGGTAGCGGGAGTCACACAGAGCACAGATACGCAGTATTTT.

This clonotype appeared a single time. The chain links TRBV4-1 to TRBJ1-5, with D possibly TRBD1 on 5 matching bases. Germline CDR1 MGHRA, CDR2 YSYEKL. This CDR3 contains 15 residues. Between the trimmed V and J ends, which lost 2 bases and 1 base, there was a span of 9 bases. The CDR3: CASSQIQGSNQPQHF. The CDR3 DNA sequence: TGCGCCAGCAGCCAAATTCAGGGAAGCAATCAGCCCCAGCATTTT.

This clonotype has at least ten counts. Written as DNA, the CDR3 is TGTGCCAGCATCTGGACGGGGCAGCGGATGAACACTGAAGCTTTCTTT. It yields the protein CASIWTGQRMNTEAFF. The chain recombines TRBV5-6 with TRBJ1-1, with TRBD1 as a possible D gene (5 bases). Germline assignment: CDR1 SGHDT and CDR2 YYEEEE. Trimming cost V 6 bases and J 0 bases, with 18 bases left between them. The CDR3 consists of 16 residues.

The chain employs TRBV5-6 and TRBJ2-7; D is unresolved. Germline CDR1 is SGHDT and CDR2 is YYEEEE. Trimming removed 3 bases from V and 6 bases from J, with 10 bases in between. The CDR3 length is 12 residues. The CDR3 reads CASSYGLSEQYF. The CDR3 DNA reads TGTGCCAGCAGCTATGGCCTGAGCGAGCAGTACTTC.

The genes are TRBV28 and TRBJ2-4; tentative D call: TRBD2 (6 bases). CDR1 and CDR2 (germline): MDHEN, SYDVKM. CDR3 size: 19 residues. Trimming removed 6 bases from V and 0 bases from J, with 24 bases in between. In DNA, the CDR3 is TGTGCCAGCAGCCCCGTCCTGAAGGCGGGGCGATTAGCCAAAAACATTCAGTACTTC. Translation: CASSPVLKAGRLAKNIQYF.

The V gene is TRBV7-8, the J gene TRBJ2-7, with D unresolved. The CDR3 runs to 14 residues. Trimming removed 10 bases at V and 0 bases at J, with 16 bases between. Germline V CDR1 and CDR2: SGHVS, FQNEAQ. CDR3 amino acids: CATAPGRNSYEQYF. CDR3 DNA: TGTGCCACGGCCCCTGGGCGGAACTCCTACGAGCAGTACTTC.

The chain employs TRBV20-1 and TRBJ2-5; a weak D match, TRBD1 (6 bases). The CDR3 has 14 residues. V was pared by 6 bases and J by 1 base, with 15 bases between. Germline V gene lookup returns CDR1 DFQATT and CDR2 SNEGSKA (reference sequence). Here the CDR3 DNA reads TGCAGTGCAGACCCGACAGGACCCCAAGAGACCCAGTACTTC. Translated: CSADPTGPQETQYF.

The chain couples TRBV11-3 to TRBJ2-1, with 8 nucleotides matching TRBD2. V dropped 5 bases and J dropped 0; count of bases not matched to a gene: 6. The CDR3 consists of 16 residues. From germline, CDR1 is SGHNT and CDR2 YENEEA. CDR3 loop: CASSNVLAGSYNEQFF. The CDR3 bases are TGTGCCAGCAGCAACGTTCTAGCGGGCTCCTACAATGAGCAGTTCTTC.

This clonotype was detected many times. The J gene is TRBJ1-2, the V gene TRBV29-1; 8 bases are shared with TRBD1. Looked up from germline, CDR1 is SQVTM and CDR2 is ANQGSEA. CDR3 length equals 11 residues. The trim removed 6 bases at V and 7 bases at J, leaving 4 bases unmatched. The CDR3 DNA reads as TGCAGCGTGATACAGGGGGGTGGCTACACCTTC. It codes for CSVIQGGGYTF.

This clonotype turned up a few times. Here the CDR3 reads CASLLRQQQFF. The CDR3 DNA sequence: TGTGCCAGCTTATTGAGGCAACAGCAGTTCTTC. This chain uses TRBV27 with TRBJ2-1; D is uncertain. CDR1 is MNHEY and CDR2 is SMNVEV in the germline V gene (reference sequence). The CDR3 is 11 residues long. V gave up 8 bases and J gave up 11 bases, with 13 bases separating them.